These T cell receptor beta chains were read from a single sample in a study of early T cells in non-severe SARS-CoV-2 infection. TCRdb re-analysed the 5' RACE reads in MiXCR, keeping a single row per CDR3 protein. The sample lists around 50,000 distinct CDR3 sequences; about 4.1% were seen once. Sequencing input: whole blood. The receptors stem from an adult who was a healthcare worker with PCR-confirmed SARS-CoV-2 infection or an uninfected control (not recorded which). Both conserved end residues are part of each CDR3. A D gene is named only where the DNA matches it firmly. For some rows the clone size is stated as once, few or many, or as a class when expanded; others skip it.

d_call | j_call | v_call | clone_size | cdr3_aa | cdr3_nt
TRBD1 | TRBJ1-2 | TRBV3-1 | few | CASSQVGTVYGYTF | TGTGCCAGCAGCCAAGTAGGGACAGTTTACGGCTACACCTTC
NA | TRBJ2-1 | TRBV7-9 | NA | CASSLVSRGASYNEQFF | TGTGCCAGCAGCTTAGTCTCCAGGGGGGCTTCGTACAATGAGCAGTTCTTC
TRBD2 | TRBJ2-7 | TRBV20-1 | NA | CSASDGTSVLYEQYF | TGCAGTGCTAGCGACGGGACTAGCGTCCTCTACGAGCAGTACTTC
NA | TRBJ2-3 | TRBV7-9 | NA | CASSETISTDTQYF | TGTGCCAGCAGCGAAACTATAAGCACAGATACGCAGTATTTT
NA | TRBJ2-7 | TRBV20-1 | NA | CSARDQGSVDEQYF | TGCAGTGCTAGAGATCAAGGGAGTGTCGACGAGCAGTACTTC
NA | TRBJ2-2 | TRBV29-1 | many | CSDRLLDGTTNTGELFF | TGCAGCGACCGATTATTAGACGGGACGACGAACACCGGGGAGCTGTTTTTT
TRBD1 | TRBJ1-1 | TRBV6-2/TRBV6-3 | many | CASSLYRGKEAFF | TGTGCCAGCAGTCTTTACAGGGGAAAGGAGGCTTTCTTT
NA | TRBJ1-1 | TRBV3-1 | many | CASSQDPGLNTEAFF | TGTGCCAGCAGCCAAGATCCAGGGTTGAACACTGAAGCTTTCTTT
NA | TRBJ1-5 | TRBV12-3/TRBV12-4 | many | CASSLAGLYGNQPQHF | TGTGCCAGCAGTTTAGCAGGACTCTATGGCAATCAGCCCCAGCATTTT
NA | TRBJ2-1 | TRBV7-9 | many | CASSLTGQINEQFF | TGTGCCAGCAGCTTAACAGGACAAATTAATGAGCAGTTCTTC
NA | TRBJ2-3 | TRBV7-6 | many | CASSLAGGSSTDTQYF | TGTGCCAGCAGCTTAGCGGGGGGATCTAGCACAGATACGCAGTATTTT
NA | TRBJ2-4 | TRBV5-1 | few | CASREARTADKNIQYF | TGCGCCAGCAGGGAGGCCAGGACGGCGGATAAAAACATTCAGTACTTC
NA | TRBJ1-1 | TRBV4-2 | many | CASSQVRQDGEAFF | TGTGCCAGCAGCCAAGTGAGGCAGGATGGTGAAGCTTTCTTT
TRBD1 | TRBJ2-3 | TRBV4-3 | many | CASSQGQGAETQYF | TGCGCCAGCAGCCAGGGACAGGGGGCTGAAACGCAGTATTTT
NA | TRBJ1-1 | TRBV7-9 | many | CASSSTGHEAFF | TGTGCCAGCAGCTCTACGGGACACGAGGCTTTCTTT
NA | TRBJ2-1 | TRBV6-2/TRBV6-3 | many | CASSYSTRRERAVNEQFF | TGTGCCAGCAGTTACTCGACGCGCCGGGAGCGGGCAGTCAATGAGCAGTTCTTC
NA | TRBJ1-2 | TRBV11-2 | many | CASSPGTAERYGYTF | TGTGCCAGCAGCCCGGGGACCGCCGAACGCTATGGCTACACCTTC
NA | TRBJ1-3 | TRBV20-1 | NA | CSALTTPGNTIYF | TGCAGTGCCTTGACTACTCCTGGAAACACCATATATTTT
TRBD2 | TRBJ2-3 | TRBV7-2 | many | CASSSDVRGRDSYF | TGTGCCAGCAGCTCAGACGTCCGCGGGAGAGATTCGTATTTT
NA | TRBJ1-2 | TRBV25-1 | many | CASSAVEGYGYTF | TGTGCCAGCAGTGCTGTTGAGGGCTATGGCTACACCTTC
TRBD1 | TRBJ2-4 | TRBV29-1 | NA | CSVEPGTENIQYF | TGCAGCGTTGAACCCGGGACAGAAAACATTCAGTACTTC
NA | TRBJ2-1 | TRBV30 | few | CAWSAVREQFF | TGTGCCTGGAGTGCGGTAAGGGAGCAGTTCTTC
TRBD2 | TRBJ2-4 | TRBV10-3 | few | CAISRVAGGENIQYF | TGTGCCATCAGTCGAGTAGCGGGAGGGGAAAACATTCAGTACTTC
NA | TRBJ1-6 | TRBV5-4 | many | CASSLEPRRPDSPLHF | TGTGCCAGCAGCTTGGAACCCAGGCGTCCGGATTCACCCCTCCACTTT
TRBD2 | TRBJ2-1 | TRBV7-2 | few | CASSYDRREYYNEQFF | TGTGCCAGCAGCTATGATCGGCGGGAGTACTACAATGAGCAGTTCTTC
NA | TRBJ2-3 | TRBV4-1 | many | CASSQGFKVTSTDTQYF | TGCGCCAGCAGCCAAGGGTTTAAGGTGACTAGCACAGATACGCAGTATTTT
NA | TRBJ1-1 | TRBV14 | many | CASSTYENGPGAFF | TGTGCCAGTTCCACCTATGAAAACGGGCCCGGCGCTTTCTTT
NA | TRBJ2-2 | TRBV7-9 | many | CASTENTGELFF | TGTGCCAGCACCGAGAACACCGGGGAGCTGTTTTTT
TRBD2 | TRBJ2-3 | TRBV20-1 | NA | CSASAGTSDNTDTQYF | TGCAGTGCTAGCGCCGGGACTAGCGATAATACAGATACGCAGTATTTT
NA | TRBJ1-4 | TRBV12-3/TRBV12-4 | many | CASRSRLAKLFF | TGTGCCAGCCGGAGTCGACTGGCCAAACTGTTTTTT
TRBD2 | TRBJ2-1 | TRBV19 | many | CASSIASWREGSNEQFF | TGTGCCAGTAGTATAGCTTCCTGGCGGGAGGGCTCCAATGAGCAGTTCTTC
NA | TRBJ2-4 | TRBV6-5 | many | CATTTQNIQYF | TGTGCCACTACGACACAAAACATTCAGTACTTC
TRBD1 | TRBJ2-7 | TRBV19 | many | CASRGQGDVEQYF | TGTGCCAGTAGGGGACAGGGGGACGTCGAGCAGTACTTC
NA | TRBJ1-5 | TRBV7-2 | many | CASSLMINHDQPQHF | TGTGCCAGCAGCCTTATGATCAATCATGATCAGCCCCAGCATTTT
NA | TRBJ2-4 | TRBV7-6 | many | CASSPGSPDILQYF | TGTGCCAGCAGCCCGGGAAGCCCAGACATTCTTCAGTACTTC
TRBD1 | TRBJ2-7 | TRBV20-1 | few | CSAEPRDRGYEQYF | TGCAGTGCCGAGCCGCGGGACAGGGGCTACGAGCAGTACTTC
NA | TRBJ2-3 | TRBV4-1 | many | CASSQGGSTDTQYF | TGCGCCAGCAGCCAAGGAGGCAGCACAGATACGCAGTATTTT
TRBD1 | TRBJ1-1 | TRBV14 | few | CASSQEQGANTEAFF | TGTGCCAGCAGCCAAGAGCAGGGGGCGAACACTGAAGCTTTCTTT
NA | TRBJ2-7 | TRBV20-1 | many | CSARDPGASRYEQYF | TGCAGTGCTAGAGATCCCGGGGCCAGTCGCTACGAGCAGTACTTC
NA | TRBJ1-2 | TRBV12-3/TRBV12-4 | many | CASSFRSNYGYTF | TGTGCCAGCAGTTTCAGAAGTAACTATGGCTACACCTTC
TRBD1 | TRBJ2-7 | TRBV7-2 | many | CASSLVRGQYEQYF | TGTGCCAGCAGCTTAGTCAGGGGGCAATACGAGCAGTACTTC
NA | TRBJ1-6 | TRBV5-1 | few | CASSFRDLSSPLHF | TGCGCCAGCAGCTTCCGGGACTTAAGTTCACCCCTCCACTTT
NA | TRBJ2-3 | TRBV18 | many | CASSPRPGEVTDTQYF | TGTGCCAGCTCACCCCGGCCAGGGGAGGTCACAGATACGCAGTATTTT
NA | TRBJ1-1 | TRBV5-6 | many | CASSFEPNTEAFF | TGTGCCAGCAGCTTCGAACCGAACACTGAAGCTTTCTTT
NA | TRBJ2-1 | TRBV9 | many | CASSVAPASSSYNEQFF | TGTGCCAGCAGCGTAGCTCCAGCGAGTTCTTCCTACAATGAGCAGTTCTTC
TRBD2 | TRBJ2-2 | TRBV27 | few | CASRGTSWTGELFF | TGTGCCAGCAGGGGGACTAGCTGGACCGGGGAGCTGTTTTTT